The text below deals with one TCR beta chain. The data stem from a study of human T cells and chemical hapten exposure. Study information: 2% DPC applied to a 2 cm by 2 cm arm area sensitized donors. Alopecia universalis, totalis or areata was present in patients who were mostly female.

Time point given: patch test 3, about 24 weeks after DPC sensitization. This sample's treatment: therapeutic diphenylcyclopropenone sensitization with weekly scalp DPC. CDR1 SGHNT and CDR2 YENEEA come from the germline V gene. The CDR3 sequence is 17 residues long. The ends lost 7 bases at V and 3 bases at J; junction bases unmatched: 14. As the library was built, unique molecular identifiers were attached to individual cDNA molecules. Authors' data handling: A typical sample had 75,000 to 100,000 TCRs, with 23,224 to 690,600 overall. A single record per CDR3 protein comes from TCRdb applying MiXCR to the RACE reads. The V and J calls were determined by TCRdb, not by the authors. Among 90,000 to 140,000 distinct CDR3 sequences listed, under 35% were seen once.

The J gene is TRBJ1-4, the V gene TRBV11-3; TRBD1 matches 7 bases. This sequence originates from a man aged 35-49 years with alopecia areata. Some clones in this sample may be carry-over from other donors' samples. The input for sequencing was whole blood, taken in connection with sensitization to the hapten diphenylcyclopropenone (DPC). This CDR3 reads CASNRAHQGGANEKLFF. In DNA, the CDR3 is TGTGCCAGCAATCGAGCACACCAGGGGGGAGCTAATGAAAAACTGTTTTTT.